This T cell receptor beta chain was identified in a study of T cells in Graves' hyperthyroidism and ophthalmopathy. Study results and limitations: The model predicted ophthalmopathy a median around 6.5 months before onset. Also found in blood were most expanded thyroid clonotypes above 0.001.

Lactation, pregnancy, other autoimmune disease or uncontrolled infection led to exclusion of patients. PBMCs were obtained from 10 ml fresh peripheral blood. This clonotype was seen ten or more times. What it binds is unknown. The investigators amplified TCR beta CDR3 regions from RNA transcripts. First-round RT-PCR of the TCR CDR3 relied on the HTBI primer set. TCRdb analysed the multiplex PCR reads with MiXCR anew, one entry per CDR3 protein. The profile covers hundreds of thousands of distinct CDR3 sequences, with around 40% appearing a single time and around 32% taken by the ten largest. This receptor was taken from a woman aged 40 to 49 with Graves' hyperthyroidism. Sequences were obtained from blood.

The DNA for the CDR3 is TGCAGTGCTAGACGCGGGGATGTGGGCACTGAAGCTTTCTTT. This codes for CSARRGDVGTEAFF. This chain links TRBV20-1 with TRBJ1-1; D is unresolved. Trimming stripped 2 bases from V and 4 bases from J, with 14 bases between. Germline loops: CDR1 DFQATT, CDR2 SNEGSKA (reference sequence). The CDR3 sequence is 14 residues long.